The 15 T cell receptor beta chains below come from one sample, sequenced in a study of T cell responses to AZD1222 COVID-19 vaccine. The repertoire was sequenced with immunoSEQ multiplex PCR; TCRdb's copy has only in-frame clones and lacks some. Here the sample spans roughly 150,000 clones, 90% to 95% being singletons. The specimen comprised peripheral blood, sampled on day 0 of AZD1222 vaccination. Receptor source: an adult in good health.

V is TRBV6-5 and J is TRBJ2-7; TRBD1 might be the D (5 bases). Per germline, CDR1 MNHEY and CDR2 SVGAGI. Trimming stripped 2 bases from V and 2 bases from J, with 10 bases between. The CDR3 covers 14 residues. The CDR3 DNA reads as TGTGCCAGCAGTTACAAGGGGCTAGCCTACGAGCAGTACTTC. Amino acid sequence: CASSYKGLAYEQYF.

The chain employs TRBV25-1 and TRBJ1-1; no clear D. The CDR3 has 15 amino acids. CDR1 is MGHDK, CDR2 SYGVNS, per germline. The V and J ends lost 7 bases and 1 base respectively, with 16 bases between them. The CDR3 is CASIPNGVRNTEAFF. As DNA, the CDR3 is TGTGCCAGCATTCCGAACGGGGTAAGGAACACTGAAGCTTTCTTT. The full variable domain, in which reference TRBV25-1 and TRBJ1-1 provide the parts outside the CDR3, is EADIYQTPRYLVIGTGKKITLECSQTMGHDKMYWYQQDPGMELHLIHYSYGVNSTEKGDLSSESTVSRIRTEHFPLTLESARPSHTSQYLCASIPNGVRNTEAFFGQGTRLTVV.

The J gene is TRBJ2-3, the V gene TRBV5-1; D uncertain. Per the germline V gene, CDR1 is SGHRS and CDR2 is YFSETQ. V lost 2 bases to trimming and J lost 0 bases, with 19 bases between them. The length of the CDR3 is 18 residues. In nucleotides, the CDR3 is TGCGCCAGCAGCTTCTCATTCACTACCGACACTAGCACAGATACGCAGTATTTT. Translated, it gives CASSFSFTTDTSTDTQYF.

The chain couples TRBV14 to TRBJ2-7; D not certain. CDR1 SGHDN and CDR2 FVKESK come from the germline V gene. The CDR3 spans 12 residues. Trimming removed 1 base from V and 7 bases from J, with 8 bases in between. The CDR3 sequence is CASSQARREQYF. CDR3 DNA sequence: TGTGCCAGCAGCCAAGCCCGTCGGGAGCAGTACTTC.

This clone occurred a few times. This chain joins TRBV4-2 and TRBJ2-2; D gene uncertain. The CDR3 runs 16 residues. V was cut by 0 bases and J by 9 bases, with 17 bases left in between. CDR1 and CDR2 from the germline V gene are LGHNA and YNFKEQ. The CDR3 DNA follows: TGTGCCAGCAGCCAAGATTCCGGGCTTGGTGGCCGGGAGCTGTTTTTT. The encoded protein is CASSQDSGLGGRELFF.

This CDR3 is CASSKDSPYEQYF. For the CDR3, the DNA is TGTGCCAGCAGCAAGGACAGCCCCTACGAGCAGTACTTC. The chain carries TRBV28 and TRBJ2-7; a weak D match, TRBD1 (6 bases). Trimming left V 6 bases short and J 2 bases short, with 11 bases between. The V gene's germline CDR1 is MDHEN and CDR2 SYDVKM. The CDR3 spans 13 residues.

This rearrangement joins TRBV7-8 to TRBJ1-5; D gene unclear. From germline, CDR1 is SGHVS and CDR2 FQNEAQ. V was pared by 10 bases and J by 5 bases, with 24 bases between. The CDR3 sequence is 16 residues long. The CDR3 DNA reads as TGTGCCACCCAGCTTAGAAGAGTTGCAACTGATCAGCCCCAGCATTTT. The encoded protein is CATQLRRVATDQPQHF.

V is TRBV28 and J is TRBJ2-1; D gene ambiguous. Germline CDR1 reads MDHEN; CDR2 reads SYDVKM. The CDR3 has 15 amino acids. V lost 7 bases and J lost 4, with 17 bases in between. The CDR3 protein is CASKVTGGPYNEQFF. The CDR3 coding sequence is TGTGCCAGCAAGGTTACCGGCGGACCGTACAATGAGCAGTTCTTC.

The chain couples TRBV29-1 to TRBJ1-2; TRBD1 might be the D (6 bases). Germline CDR1 and CDR2: SQVTM and ANQGSEA. The CDR3 length is 13 residues. V was trimmed by 0 bases and J by 6 bases, leaving 11 bases between them. The CDR3, as DNA: TGCAGCGTTGAAGATTCGGCAGGGGATGGCTACACCTTC. Translated: CSVEDSAGDGYTF.

The chain links TRBV27 to TRBJ2-2; D uncertain. Germline V CDR1 and CDR2: MNHEY, SMNVEV (reference sequence). This CDR3 contains 13 residues. V lost 1 base, J lost 8 bases, and 8 bases lay in between. CDR3 sequence (DNA): TGTGCCAGCAGTTTATATGCAATAGGGGAGCTGTTTTTT. Its protein is CASSLYAIGELFF.

This rearrangement joins TRBV7-9 to TRBJ1-2; D not resolved. CDR1 and CDR2 from the germline V gene are SEHNR and FQNEAQ (reference sequence). This CDR3 has 15 amino acids. V lost 0 bases and J lost 0, with 8 bases in between. CDR3 DNA: TGTGCCAGCAGCTTAGCTAGGAACACTAACTATGGCTACACCTTC. Its protein is CASSLARNTNYGYTF.

V and J are TRBV14 and TRBJ2-1; D is perhaps TRBD1 (5 bases). CDR3 length: 14 amino acids. The V end was cut by 5 bases, the J end by 2 bases, with 10 bases between. CDR1 is SGHDN and CDR2 is FVKESK in the germline V gene. CDR3 amino acids: CASSWTTAYNEQFF. The CDR3 bases are TGTGCCAGCAGCTGGACGACAGCCTACAATGAGCAGTTCTTC.

This clone has a handful of counts. The chain couples TRBV29-1 to TRBJ1-3; maybe TRBD1 (6 bases). The germline CDR1 and CDR2 sequences are SQVTM and ANQGSEA. V was trimmed by 6 bases and J by 1 base, leaving 10 bases between them. CDR3 size: 13 residues. The CDR3 nucleotides are TGCAGCGTGATGCAGGGGTCTGGAAACACCATATATTTT. It codes for CSVMQGSGNTIYF.

The gene calls are TRBV10-2 and TRBJ2-3, with 9 bases fitting TRBD1. The CDR3 runs to 19 residues. Germline V CDR1 and CDR2: WSHSY, SAAADI. V was clipped by 0 bases and J by 2 bases; unmatched bases: 12. The CDR3 coding sequence is TGCGCCAGCAGTGAGTCCGATGGGACAGGGTTGGCGCACACAGATACGCAGTATTTT. It encodes CASSESDGTGLAHTDTQYF.

The chain combines TRBV9 with TRBJ2-5, with D unclear. Germline-derived CDR1 and CDR2 are SGDLS and YYNGEE. The V and J ends lost 3 bases and 5 bases respectively, with 14 bases between them. CDR3 size: 14 residues. The CDR3 DNA follows: TGTGCCAGCAGCGGGGCGGTCTCTGGGGAGACCCAGTACTTC. Translated, it gives CASSGAVSGETQYF.